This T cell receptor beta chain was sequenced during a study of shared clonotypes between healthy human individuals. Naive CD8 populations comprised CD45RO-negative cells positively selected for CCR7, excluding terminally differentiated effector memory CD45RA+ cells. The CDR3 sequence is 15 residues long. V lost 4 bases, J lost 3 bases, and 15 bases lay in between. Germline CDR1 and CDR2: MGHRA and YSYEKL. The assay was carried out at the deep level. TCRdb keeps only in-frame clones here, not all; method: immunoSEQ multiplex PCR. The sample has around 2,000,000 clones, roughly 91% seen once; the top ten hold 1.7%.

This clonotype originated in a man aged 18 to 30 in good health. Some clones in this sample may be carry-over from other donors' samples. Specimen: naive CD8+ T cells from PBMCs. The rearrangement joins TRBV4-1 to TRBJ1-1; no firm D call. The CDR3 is CASSPASGYHTEAFF. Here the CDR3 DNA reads TGCGCCAGCAGCCCGGCATCCGGGTACCACACTGAAGCTTTCTTT.